Below, one T cell receptor beta chain is given with its context. What it recognizes is unknown. With 3 bases clipped from V and 2 bases from J, the junction kept 5 bases outside the gene matches. The germline gives CDR1 SGHRS, CDR2 YFSETQ. The CDR3 runs 15 residues. These data belong to a study of T-cell reconstitution after alpha-beta-depleted transplantation in children. Findings of the study overall: The authors attributed T-cell counts and diversity one year after transplant mostly to newly produced T cells. Expanded graft clones, several hundred of them, were reportedly the source of alpha-beta T cells about two months after transplant. Elevated TCRbeta diversity at day 60 was traced, in some patients, to surviving recipient T cells and thymic progenitors.

Preparation of the TCRbeta library involved a method that used unique molecular identifiers. TCRdb reprocessed the PCR reads via MiXCR and lists one record per CDR3 protein. The sample lists about 980,000 distinct CDR3 sequences; roughly 31% were seen once. The material was PBMCs, mostly from graft donor cells, obtained 360 days after TCRalphabeta/CD19-depleted stem cell transplant. The rearrangement joins TRBV5-1 to TRBJ1-1; 9 nucleotides agree with TRBD1. This receptor was identified in a boy in the first two years of life who had a stem cell transplant for SCID, so the T cells may come from the graft donor. The CDR3 region is CASSWGTGKNTEAFF. The CDR3 nucleotides read TGCGCCAGCAGCTGGGGGACAGGGAAAAACACTGAAGCTTTCTTT. The complete variable domain, with remaining parts taken from reference TRBV5-1 and TRBJ1-1, reads KAGVTQTPRYLIKTRGQQVTLSCSPISGHRSVSWYQQTPGQGLQFLFEYFSETQRNKGNFPGRFSGRQFSNSRSEMNVSTLELGDSALYLCASSWGTGKNTEAFFGQGTRLTVV.